Following are 12 T cell receptor beta chains from one sample sequenced in a study of T cells in Graves' hyperthyroidism and ophthalmopathy. RNA transcripts were the template for amplifying TCR beta CDR3 regions. RT-PCR in the first round (using the HTBI primer set) targeted the TCR CDR3. TCRdb processed the multiplex PCR reads anew with MiXCR; each CDR3 protein has one entry. The sample shows fewer than 650,000 distinct CDR3 sequences, around 14% of them seen only once. Sequencing was carried out using blood. Receptors originate from a woman aged 25 to 45 with Graves' hyperthyroidism that later progressed to Graves' ophthalmopathy.

A remark on this clonotype: A read error may produce the germline difference seen at one junction end. V gene TRBV6-2 or TRBV6-3 combines with J gene TRBJ1-2; no definite D call. CDR1 MNHEY and CDR2 SVGEGT come from the germline V gene. The CDR3 length is 14 residues. The DNA for the CDR3 is TGTGCCAGCAGTTACGTTGGAGGGAACTATAGCTACACCTTC. Protein product: CASSYVGGNYSYTF.

This clonotype was picked up a small number of times. The chain couples TRBV6-1 to TRBJ2-7; 7 nucleotides line up with TRBD2. This CDR3 is 15 amino acids long. V was clipped by 5 bases and J by 0 bases; unmatched bases: 7. Germline CDR1 MNHNS, CDR2 SASEGT. The CDR3 reads CASSYTAGSSYEQYF. CDR3 bases: TGTGCCAGCAGTTATACAGCGGGAAGCTCCTACGAGCAGTACTTC.

This chain joins TRBV29-1 and TRBJ2-3; D gene uncertain. The CDR3 runs to 16 residues. From germline, CDR1 is SQVTM and CDR2 ANQGSEA. V shed 0 bases and J shed 0 bases, with 13 bases lying between them. CDR3 amino acids: CSVEDTTEISTDTQYF. The CDR3 bases are TGCAGCGTTGAAGATACGACGGAAATTAGCACAGATACGCAGTATTTT.

The chain employs TRBV27 and TRBJ2-1; 7 nucleotides agree with TRBD2. The CDR3 totals 14 residues. The junction had 11 bases not matched to a gene; V was cut back by 8 bases and J by 7 bases. Looked up from germline, CDR1 is MNHEY and CDR2 is SMNVEV (reference sequence). For the CDR3, the DNA is TGTGCCAGCGGGTGGGGGGGGGATTGGAATGAGCAGTTCTTC. It yields the protein CASGWGGDWNEQFF.

The chain has TRBV10-1 and TRBJ2-3, with TRBD1 as a possible D gene (6 bases). Germline V gene sequence: CDR1 WNHNN, CDR2 SYGVQD (reference sequence). The CDR3 runs 13 residues. Trimming took off 3 bases at V and 5 bases at J, with 9 bases between the two ends. This CDR3 is CASSDWGRDTQYF. CDR3 DNA sequence: TGCGCCAGCAGTGACTGGGGGCGAGATACGCAGTATTTT.

The rearrangement uses TRBV16 and TRBJ1-5; weak D call: TRBD1 (5 bases). In germline, CDR1 is KGHSY, CDR2 FQNENV. The CDR3 has 15 amino acids. The germline V and J ends were trimmed by 5 bases and 0 bases, with 11 bases remaining between them. CDR3 DNA sequence: TGTGCCAGCAGCGACCGGGGGGATAGCAATCAGCCCCAGCATTTT. Translating gives CASSDRGDSNQPQHF.

The chain couples TRBV5-1 to TRBJ2-1; no firm D call. V lost 1 base and J lost 7, with 6 bases in between. Germline CDR1 and CDR2: SGHRS and YFSETQ. There are 12 residues in the CDR3. The CDR3 DNA reads as TGCGCCAGCAGCTTGATGGCAAATGAGCAGTTCTTC. Translating it yields CASSLMANEQFF.

Ten or more counts support this clonotype. The V and J genes are TRBV9 and TRBJ2-7; 7 nucleotides match TRBD2. This CDR3 region has 15 residues. V gave up 0 bases and J gave up 1 base; unmatched junction bases: 4. Germline V gives CDR1 SGDLS, CDR2 YYNGEE. CDR3 in DNA: TGTGCCAGCAGCGTAGCTGGGGGGGAATCCTACGAGCAGTACTTC. Amino acids: CASSVAGGESYEQYF.

This clonotype came up many times. The V call is TRBV20-1, the J call TRBJ1-1; TRBD1 aligns across 10 bases. The V segment lost 6 bases and the J segment 1 base; nucleotides outside the gene matches: 5. The CDR3 length is 14 residues. Germline V gene sequence: CDR1 DFQATT, CDR2 SNEGSKA (reference sequence). CDR3: CSARQGAANTEAFF. The CDR3 nucleotides are TGCAGTGCAAGACAGGGGGCCGCGAACACTGAAGCTTTCTTT.

This clonotype was found many times. The CDR3 here is CASSFSGDLNTQYF. In DNA form, the CDR3 reads TGTGCCAGCAGCTTTTCAGGGGATCTGAATACGCAGTATTTT. The rearrangement links TRBV7-2 to TRBJ2-3, with a tentative D call TRBD1 (6 bases). The V end lost 3 bases, the J end lost 7 bases, and 14 bases lay between the germline ends. CDR1 is SGHTA and CDR2 is FQGNSA in the germline V gene. The CDR3 is 14 residues long.

This clonotype appeared many times. This chain uses TRBV6-1 with TRBJ2-7, with D perhaps TRBD2 (5 bases). The CDR3 is 18 amino acids. Germline assignment: CDR1 MNHNS and CDR2 SASEGT. The V gene lost 2 bases and the J gene lost 0 bases, with 20 bases spanning the gap. CDR3 coding DNA: TGTGCCAGCAGTGAATATTTACGAGGCCGAGAGGGCTCCTACGAGCAGTACTTC. As protein: CASSEYLRGREGSYEQYF.

This clonotype was recorded a few times. The chain's CDR3 is CAIKGSYGYTF. The CDR3 bases are TGTGCCATCAAAGGGTCCTATGGCTACACCTTC. The V and J genes are TRBV10-3 and TRBJ1-2, with no clear D. This CDR3 has 11 residues. The V and J ends lost 7 bases and 4 bases respectively, with 7 bases between them. Per the germline V gene, CDR1 is ENHRY and CDR2 is SYGVKD.